These 6 T cell receptor beta chains were all obtained from the same sample, sequenced in a study of T cells after yellow fever vaccination. TCRdb fed the 5' RACE reads into MiXCR, producing one record per CDR3 protein. The data show around 310,000 distinct CDR3 sequences, around 4.5% seen once. The sequencing here drew on PBMCs, taken 15 days after the yellow fever booster vaccination. These receptors all come from a man aged 18 to 35 who received the YFV17D yellow fever vaccine.

This clonotype was seen many times. The chain is built from TRBV5-6 and TRBJ2-3; D is unresolved. Germline V gives CDR1 SGHDT, CDR2 YYEEEE. Trimming shortened V by 0 bases and J by 0 bases, and 8 bases separated the two germline ends. The CDR3 totals 15 residues. The DNA for the CDR3 is TGTGCCAGCAGCTTGGTCAGAGCTAGCACAGATACGCAGTATTTT. Residues: CASSLVRASTDTQYF.

This clonotype was counted only a few times. The V gene is TRBV29-1, the J gene TRBJ1-1; D gene ambiguous. CDR3 size: 12 residues. CDR1 SQVTM and CDR2 ANQGSEA come from the germline V gene. V was clipped by 6 bases and J by 1 base, with 9 bases between them. The CDR3 nucleotides read TGCAGCGTGGCACACAGGAACACTGAAGCTTTCTTT. It is translated as CSVAHRNTEAFF.

The CDR3 region is CASSFGWATGELFF. The CDR3 DNA reads TGTGCCAGCAGTTTTGGTTGGGCCACCGGGGAGCTGTTTTTT. This chain uses TRBV27 with TRBJ2-2; no clear D. The CDR3 has 14 residues. Trimming removed 3 bases at V and 4 bases at J, with 9 bases between. Germline CDR1 is MNHEY and CDR2 is SMNVEV (reference sequence).

The CDR3 region is CASSLGFVRSEQYF. CDR3 in DNA: TGTGCCAGCAGCTTAGGCTTTGTGAGGTCCGAGCAGTACTTC. This sequence joins TRBV7-2 and TRBJ2-7; D unresolved. V was pared by 1 base and J by 6 bases, with 13 bases between. CDR3 length equals 14 residues. Germline CDR1 and CDR2: SGHTA and FQGNSA.

This clonotype was picked up many times. This chain connects TRBV7-2 to TRBJ2-5; no clear D. CDR1 and CDR2 from the germline V gene are SGHTA and FQGNSA. The CDR3 spans 12 residues. The V end lost 3 bases, the J end lost 7 bases, and 9 bases lay between the germline ends. The CDR3: CASSFLKRTQYF. CDR3 coding DNA: TGTGCCAGCAGCTTCCTCAAGAGGACCCAGTACTTC.

This clonotype was counted at least ten times. This CDR3 is CASSLATGGSTDTQYF. The CDR3, as DNA: TGTGCCAGCAGCTTGGCGACAGGGGGCAGCACAGATACGCAGTATTTT. This rearrangement joins TRBV7-8 to TRBJ2-3, with TRBD1 identical over 10 bases. V gave up 3 bases and J gave up 0 bases; unmatched junction bases: 3. CDR3 length: 16 amino acids. Germline-derived CDR1 and CDR2 are SGHVS and FQNEAQ.